Listed here is a single T cell receptor beta chain. The target antigen is unknown. Definition of naive CD8+ T cells rested on a CD45RO-CCR7+CD27+CD95- profile. Preparation of TRB cDNA libraries relied on 5' RACE carrying UMI labels. One entry per CDR3 protein, without DNA, is what TCRdb gives after re-calling the 5' RACE reads. This table holds around 88,000 distinct CDR3 sequences. This sample is part of a study of CXCR3-negative and CXCR3-positive naive CD8 T cells. Regarding the study as a whole: Naive cells positive for CXCR3 carried more hydrophobic TRB CDR3s than CXCR3-negative ones. Naive CXCR3-positive and CXCR3-negative cells shared TRBV-TRBJ usage; memory cells diverged.

This CDR3 is 14 amino acids long. CDR1 is SQVTM, CDR2 ANQGSEA, per germline. Input material: naive CXCR3+ CD8+ T cells from blood. Noted subset: CD45RO-CCR7+CD27+CD95- naive CD8+ T cells expressing CXCR3 (TNR3+). This receptor was taken from a human donor in good health. Some clones in this sample may be carry-over from other donors' samples. The chain has TRBV29-1 and TRBJ1-4; the TCRdb call, TRBD1, lacks DNA for checking. The CDR3 region is CSVELGSRGEKLFF.